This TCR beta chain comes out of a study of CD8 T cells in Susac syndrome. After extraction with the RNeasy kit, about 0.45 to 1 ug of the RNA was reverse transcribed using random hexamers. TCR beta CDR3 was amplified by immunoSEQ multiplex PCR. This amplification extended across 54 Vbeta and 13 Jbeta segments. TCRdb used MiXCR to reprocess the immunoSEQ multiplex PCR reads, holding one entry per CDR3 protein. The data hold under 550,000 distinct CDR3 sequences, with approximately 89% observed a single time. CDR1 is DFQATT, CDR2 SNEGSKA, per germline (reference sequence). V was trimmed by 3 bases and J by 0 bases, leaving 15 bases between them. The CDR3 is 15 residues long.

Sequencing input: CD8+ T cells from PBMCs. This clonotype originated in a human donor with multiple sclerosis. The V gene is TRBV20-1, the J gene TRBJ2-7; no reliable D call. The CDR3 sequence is CSARAIPFFSYEQYF. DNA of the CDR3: TGCAGTGCTAGGGCCATCCCTTTTTTCTCCTACGAGCAGTACTTC.